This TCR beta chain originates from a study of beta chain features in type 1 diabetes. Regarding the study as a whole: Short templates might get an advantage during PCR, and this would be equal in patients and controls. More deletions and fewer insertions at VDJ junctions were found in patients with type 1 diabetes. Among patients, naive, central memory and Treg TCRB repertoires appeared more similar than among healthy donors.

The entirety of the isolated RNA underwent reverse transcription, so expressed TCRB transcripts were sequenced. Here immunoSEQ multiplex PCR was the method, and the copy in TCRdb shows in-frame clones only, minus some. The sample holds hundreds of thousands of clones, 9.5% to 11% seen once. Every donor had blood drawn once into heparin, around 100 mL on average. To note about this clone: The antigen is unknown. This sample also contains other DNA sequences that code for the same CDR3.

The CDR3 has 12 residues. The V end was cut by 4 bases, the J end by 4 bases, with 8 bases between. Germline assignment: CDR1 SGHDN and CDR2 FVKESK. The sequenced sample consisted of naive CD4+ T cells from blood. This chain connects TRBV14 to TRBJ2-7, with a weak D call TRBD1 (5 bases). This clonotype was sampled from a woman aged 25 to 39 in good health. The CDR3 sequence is CASSLQGYEQYF. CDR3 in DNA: TGTGCCAGCAGCCTGCAGGGTTACGAGCAGTACTTC.